This T cell receptor beta chain was recorded in a study of blood T cell repertoires in COVID-19. Study-wide background: The United States, Italy and Spain provided the acute and convalescent COVID-19 samples. Sample material is recorded as cDNA or gDNA derived from T cells, B-cell-depleted T cells, or PBMCs.

The method was immunoSEQ multiplex PCR; TCRdb's version includes in-frame clones alone and lacks a portion of them. The table records 90,000 or so clones, roughly 88% of them present only once. The sequencing input was peripheral blood. The TCR comes from a man between 60 and 75 years old with acute or convalescent COVID-19.

CDR3 protein: CASSPLTGRYGYTF. For the CDR3, the DNA is TGTGCCAGCAGTCCACTGACAGGGCGTTACGGCTACACCTTC. The gene calls are TRBV27 and TRBJ1-2, with 7 nucleotides matching TRBD1. Germline V gene lookup returns CDR1 MNHEY and CDR2 SMNVEV (reference sequence). The CDR3 length is 14 residues. V lost 5 bases to trimming and J lost 8 bases; unmatched junction nucleotides: 11.